A single sample is the source of the 4 T cell receptor beta chains below, sequenced in a study of technical replicates of blood from several donors. This table comes from immunoSEQ multiplex PCR, and its TCRdb copy is limited to in-frame clones, with some not included. Counted here are around 97,000 clones, approximately 96% occurring once; the ten biggest clones make up about 0.35%. The sequenced sample was T cells isolated from PBMCs. These receptors were obtained from a human donor in good health.

This rearrangement joins TRBV6-5 to TRBJ2-5; 11 nucleotides align to TRBD2. Germline V gives CDR1 MNHEY, CDR2 SVGAGI. CDR3 length: 16 residues. After removal of 4 bases from V and 2 bases from J, the junction contained 6 bases not matched to a gene. CDR3 coding DNA: TGTGCCAGCAGTTCCCTAGCGGGAGGACCTCAAGAGACCCAGTACTTC. Its translation is CASSSLAGGPQETQYF.

V and J are TRBV4-3 and TRBJ2-2; no firm D call. Germline CDR1 and CDR2: LGHNA and YSLEER. The V and J ends lost 4 bases and 6 bases respectively, with 15 bases between them. The CDR3 has 15 residues. CDR3 region: CASSPYYPPAGELFF. CDR3 sequence (DNA): TGCGCCAGCAGCCCCTATTACCCCCCGGCCGGGGAGCTGTTTTTT.

The J gene is TRBJ2-7, the V gene TRBV30; D perhaps matches TRBD1 (5 bases). The CDR3 contains 12 residues. Deletions cut 0 bases from V and 6 bases from J, with 9 bases between. The germline CDR1 and CDR2 sequences are GTSNPN and SVGIG (reference sequence). The CDR3 sequence: CAWSVRRGEQYF. Here the CDR3 DNA reads TGTGCCTGGAGTGTACGTAGGGGCGAGCAGTACTTC.

This chain connects TRBV18 to TRBJ1-2; 7 bases are a match to TRBD1. This CDR3 is 19 amino acids long. The germline V gene encodes CDR1 KGHSH and CDR2 LQKENI. The junction had 13 bases not matched to a gene; V was cut back by 0 bases and J by 0 bases. This CDR3 is CASSPPGGTGTVANYGYTF. CDR3 nucleotide sequence: TGTGCCAGCTCACCACCGGGGGGAACCGGGACAGTAGCTAACTATGGCTACACCTTC. The full variable domain, in which reference TRBV18 and TRBJ1-2 provide the parts outside the CDR3, is NAGVMQNPRHLVRRRGQEARLRCSPMKGHSHVYWYRQLPEEGLKFMVYLQKENIIDESGMPKERFSAEFPKEGPSILRIQQVVRGDSAAYFCASSPPGGTGTVANYGYTFGSGTRLTVV.